This TCR beta chain was identified during a study of T cell repertoires in cytomegalovirus infection. The overall study: Both CMV infection and a matching HLA type were indicated by public TCR beta signatures.

TCRdb re-derived calls from the reads in MiXCR, one entry per CDR3 protein. The data contain 80,000 or so distinct CDR3 sequences, about 24% of them singletons. This clonotype occurred a few times. As yet, its antigen is unknown. General study points: The study identified carriers of CMV plus the relevant HLA from cumulative public TCR beta family frequency. Predominance within the ex vivo response was attributable to HLA-C-restricted CMV-specific TCR beta clonotypes.

The CDR3 is made up of 16 amino acids. Germline loops: CDR1 SNHLY, CDR2 FYNNEI. Trimming pared 6 bases from V and 0 bases from J, leaving 17 bases between. This sequence joins TRBV2 and TRBJ1-1, with D possibly matching TRBD1 (5 bases). This sample comprised CD8+ T cells from cultured PBMCs, obtained from culture after CMV antigen stimulation. The clonotype was recovered from a human donor in good health (CMV status not recorded). Some clones in this sample may be carry-over from other donors' samples. CDR3 DNA sequence: TGTGCCAGCAGGAACCCTGGGGCGGGGTTGAACACTGAAGCTTTCTTT. As protein: CASRNPGAGLNTEAFF.